This T cell receptor beta chain was identified in a study of cytomegalovirus exposure and HLA in healthy donors (dated by TCRdb to about 2017). With respect to the entire study: According to an earlier analysis of several hundred of the donors, roughly 180 million T cells yielded approximately 120 million unique TCR beta sequences and roughly 280 Gb of sequence data. An early release that covered 500 to 800 HLA-typed donors contained 250 to 350 gigabases of sequencing data and 65 million to 100 million unique TCR sequences. The genetic ancestry cluster associated with self-reported Caucasian donors included 80% to 90% of the roughly 380 genotyped donors. The study aimed to test whether cataloging public T cell receptors could reveal signatures of past pathogen exposure. The study used immunosequencing to profile the T cell repertoires of several hundred subjects and linked those repertoires to cytomegalovirus serostatus. Besides the first cohort of approximately 670 subjects, a separate validation cohort made up of about 120 different subjects was used. The study combined high-throughput TCR immunosequencing, statistical association of individual TCRs with disease status, and machine learning to predict cytomegalovirus infection status. A later analysis re-analyzed previously published TCR beta repertoires from approximately 700 donors and added high-resolution HLA genotyping to study TCR occurrence patterns. In the later analysis, no new phenotypic data were used to find candidate immune exposures; instead, reliance was placed on TCR beta sequences and their occurrence across donors. An earlier analysis of about 600 of the donors used high-throughput TCR beta sequencing to judge whether each TCR beta V gene segment behaved as functional or pseudogenic. Donor age, sex, ethnicity and CMV serostatus were compiled together with the repertoire data. A later genetic analysis used genome-wide SNP genotypes for about 60% of the 666 donors, treating that subset as a discovery cohort. All discovery cohort repertoires had been generated using a single sequencing platform. HLA typing included class I and class II loci at four-digit resolution. The number of donors typed differed by locus, with 629-630 for A, B, C, DRB1 and DQB1, over 500 for DQA1, over 600 for DPA1, and around 460 for DPB1. Roughly 5 DR-DQ haplotypes were handled as single units for association and clustering, since linkage in the cohort was strong. On average, roughly 200,000 unique TCR beta nucleotide sequences were sequenced per donor among fewer than 500 genotyped donors of the cohort, with roughly 18% of those sequences being non-productive. The study at large found these results: In vitro tests confirmed that a few of the cytomegalovirus-associated TCR beta chains recognize cytomegalovirus antigens. The authors suggested that the approach could potentially be generalized to other disease states and immunological phenotypes. According to a later analysis, parvovirus B19, influenza, CMV and Epstein-Barr virus appeared linked to several top co-occurrence clusters. Compared with the 666-donor mean, donors in an Asian-associated ancestry cluster had fewer N-insertions in productive TCRs, according to a later genetic analysis. Some IMGT-functional V segments, including TRBV6-2 and TRBV6-3, could not be told apart with the 87-base-pair reads, so those segments were excluded. The presence/absence analyses assumed that sequencing depth was roughly uniform across donors, and that assumption may not be true. When HLA alleles, especially DR and DQ, strongly co-occurred, TCR associations were difficult to assign to individual alleles. Most CMV-associated TCR beta chains appeared to be HLA-restricted in a later analysis, and the HLA associations seemed to be driven largely by CMV exposure. Only TCR beta chains were sequenced in this cohort, and the absence of alpha or paired-chain data limited detectable features. CMV serostatus was the only immune exposure information available for the cohort. Because HLA typing was unavailable for some donors at each locus, only the typed subset was used in association tests. In a later analysis, about 16,000 TCR beta sequences were associated with specific HLA alleles at a false discovery rate of 0.05. In a later genetic analysis, a missense DCLRE1C variant was associated with V-gene and J-gene trimming of TCR beta chains, and the association was replicated in an independent cohort. A later analysis found that TCR association rates varied across HLA loci, with DRB1 alleles showing the most associated TCRs and HLA-C alleles the fewest. Cytomegalovirus status was reported to be diagnosed by the classifier with high specificity and sensitivity in both the original and validation cohorts. In an earlier analysis of 587 of the donors, most TCR beta V segments were observed in productive rearrangements about 87% or about 30% of the time, broadly matching IMGT annotations. A cluster of highly shared sequence variants was judged likely to represent a technical artifact of the sequencing pipeline. The study gave a list of under 200 TCR beta chains associated with cytomegalovirus. Because counts were too low, around 18 rarely observed V segments, including chromosome 9 orphons, were left out of the earlier analysis of 587 of the donors. Linkage disequilibrium might explain the correlated functional status among segregating V segments, but an unknown experimental factor could not be excluded. Most TCR sequences were seen in very few donors, while some public TCRs were found in many individuals. A further reported finding was that TCR beta sequences accurately predicted the HLA-A and HLA-B alleles for most subjects in the first cohort. A later analysis found that HLA-associated TCR beta chains were more clonally expanded and had lower generation probabilities than equally common non-associated chains.

The cohort comprised some 730 healthy bone marrow donors. All cohort members were sampled while nominally healthy, although unrecorded immune exposures were likely present. Of the 690 or so cohort members, roughly 300 had positive CMV serostatus and 350 to 450 had negative CMV serostatus, and CMV serostatus was not recorded for the donor. Each donor provided a peripheral blood sample, and peripheral blood mononuclear cells were used for TCR beta sequencing. Genomic DNA extraction from the blood cell samples was performed with the Qiagen DNeasy Blood Extraction Kit. V gives up 3 bases and J gives up 8 bases, and the segment between their germline ends measures 10 bases. Via the germline V gene, CDR1 is SQVTM and CDR2 ANQGSEA. The CDR3 contains 11 residues, cysteine and phenylalanine counted. CDR3 DNA only is kept here, 33 bases in frame from base 1. Worth noting for this clone: It has no known antigen specificity. Base qualities are missing; no much larger clone stands one base away.

Library preparation used the immunoSEQ multiplex PCR assay. A mixture of 60 forward primers for TCR Vbeta segments and 13 reverse primers for TCR Jbeta segments was used in the multiplex PCR. The CDR3 region of rearranged TCR beta genes was amplified from genomic DNA by a multiplex PCR assay. The Illumina HiSeq System was used to sequence the amplified TCR beta libraries as 87-base-pair reads. On the authors' methods: A later analysis tallied roughly 80 million unique TCR beta chains across the 660 or so repertoires, and some 10 million of those chains were shared by two or more donors. Raw reads were error-corrected and collapsed into unique sequences by a nearest-neighbor algorithm in which closely related sequences were merged to remove PCR and sequencing errors. Alignment of CDR3 sequences to IMGT reference sequences was used to assign V, D and J gene segments. For a sequence to be retained, a match of at least six nucleotides to both a V gene segment and a J gene segment was required. Rearrangements were classified as productive when the CDR3 lacked stop codons and remained in frame with V and J, and all other rearrangements were classified as non-productive. Following IMGT convention, CDR3 was defined as the stretch from the second conserved V-encoded cysteine up to the conserved J-encoded phenylalanine. Sequences without an unambiguous match to a single V gene segment were excluded from the earlier analysis of over 500 of the donors. In an earlier analysis of 587 of the donors, V segments were called functional above 56.7% productive rearrangements and were called segregating when the between-donor standard deviation exceeded 5%. To diagnose cytomegalovirus status from the catalog of TCR beta chain sequences, a statistical classification framework was built. V and J gene assignment, in a later analysis, came from comparing TCR nucleotide sequences with IMGT/GENE-DB human TR gene sequences. Using the TCRdist pipeline, a later analysis assigned CDR3 sequences along with most-parsimonious VDJ recombination scenarios. A later analysis defined each TCR beta chain by its CDR3 amino acid sequence plus V-gene family, and excluded reads lacking a unique V-gene family. To address suspected cross-contamination and a sequencing artifact, a later analysis removed some 620 highly shared, low-generation-probability nucleotide sequences. In a later analysis, a clonal expansion index for each public chain was calculated from normalized within-repertoire ranks of inferred template counts. In a later analysis, generation probabilities were computed with a VDJ recombination model fitted to out-of-frame rearrangements, and the resulting probabilities were checked against IGoR. In a later analysis, TCR-TCR, TCR-HLA and TCR-CMV co-occurrence was scored with hypergeometric tests, and a repertoire-size bias correction was applied to TCR pairs. In a later analysis, false discovery rates were estimated by permuting HLA or CMV assignments 20 times. A later analysis grouped co-occurring TCRs with DBSCAN, adding TCRdist sequence similarity when clustering within HLA-allele-positive subsets. Repertoires with fewer than 30,000 or more than 120,000 public chains, plus five repertoires with anomalous nucleotide sharing, were excluded from co-occurrence clustering. TCRdb's version of the immuneACCESS table is confined to in-frame rearrangements and falls short of the full clone set. An unresolved V gene accounts for under half of the shortfall where checked; the remainder is of unknown origin. V, J and clone size are taken as reported in that table, and D and trimming were inferred from the DNA itself. The sample yields 90,000 to 150,000 clones; about 70% were counted once. The biggest ten clones account for approximately 1.9% of the sample.

Material for sequencing was PBMCs. This receptor chain uses TRBV29-1 and TRBJ1-2; no D gene is confidently identified. The sequence was obtained from a human donor in good health. The CDR3 protein sequence reads: CSVEEGRGYTF. The bases are TGCAGCGTTGAGGAAGGGAGAGGCTACACCTTC.